This TCR beta chain derives from a study of cytomegalovirus exposure and HLA in healthy donors. Turning to the study itself: It was reported in a later analysis that the same platform had been used for the 120 or so validation repertoires as for the roughly 650 first-cohort repertoires. General study results and limits: In the roughly 120 validation repertoires, a later analysis found that first-cohort TCR clusters tended to co-occur. Most TCR sequences proved rare, with some public TCRs found in many donors.

Only in-frame clones appear in the TCRdb table, and some are missing; sequencing was by immunoSEQ multiplex PCR. The repertoire includes approximately 220,000 clones, roughly 84% of them detected once, and about 14% sits in the top ten. In regard to this clone: Its cognate antigen is unknown.

The sample was PBMCs. The TCR was taken from a woman aged 30 to 39 in good health and CMV-seropositive.

In nucleotides, the CDR3 is TGTGCCAGCAGCCCAGGACTAGCGGGAGACAATGAGCAGTTCTTC. Translated, it gives CASSPGLAGDNEQFF. The V and J genes are TRBV4-2 and TRBJ2-1; 13 bases fit TRBD2. The CDR3 covers 15 residues. From germline, CDR1 is LGHNA and CDR2 YNFKEQ. V trimming: 4 bases; J trimming: 5 bases; junction bases outside the gene matches: 2.